A single sample gave rise to the 17 T cell receptor beta chains below, sequenced in a study of shared clonotypes between healthy human individuals. TCRdb's copy holds only in-frame clones and misses some; the assay was immunoSEQ multiplex PCR. This sample has about 2 million clones, with roughly 95% found just once. The sequencing sample was made of naive CD4+ T cells sorted from blood. Indicated subset: CD45RA+ positively selected. These receptors were obtained from a man aged 18 to 29 in good health.

The chain has TRBV4-1 and TRBJ2-5, with D possibly TRBD1 on 6 matching bases. CDR1 MGHRA and CDR2 YSYEKL come from the germline V gene. This CDR3 is built from 16 residues. Trimming stripped 0 bases from V and 5 bases from J, with 16 bases between. This CDR3 is CASSQDLGRGSETQYF. CDR3 coding DNA: TGCGCCAGCAGCCAAGATCTTGGCAGGGGATCGGAGACCCAGTACTTC.

The chain has TRBV5-5 and TRBJ2-7, with D unclear. This CDR3 spans 13 amino acids. Trimming removed 1 base at V and 3 bases at J, with 8 bases between. Germline values: CDR1 SGHKS, CDR2 YYEKEE (reference sequence). CDR3 protein: CASSLLGNYEQYF. CDR3 nucleotide sequence: TGTGCCAGCAGCTTGTTAGGGAACTACGAGCAGTACTTC.

The genes are TRBV12-2 and TRBJ2-3; the table's D call of TRBD2 was not tested on the DNA. TRBV12-2 is assigned pseudogene status. The CDR3 runs 17 residues. For the CDR3, the DNA is TGTGCAAGTCGCTTAGTGGAGCGGGGGGGCGGCACAGATACGCAGTATTTT. It specifies CASRLVERGGGTDTQYF.

V gene TRBV2 combines with J gene TRBJ2-2; D remains unclear. This CDR3 region has 13 residues. The germline gives CDR1 SNHLY, CDR2 FYNNEI. V gave up 1 base and J gave up 7 bases, with 7 bases separating them. The CDR3 region has the DNA TGTGCCAGCAGTGAAGACCAAATCGGGGAGCTGTTTTTT. Translating it yields CASSEDQIGELFF.

Remarks on this clone: Distinct nucleotide sequences in the sample also encode this CDR3. The V call is TRBV7-2, the J call TRBJ1-3; D ambiguous. This CDR3 has 14 amino acids. The germline V gene encodes CDR1 SGHTA and CDR2 FQGNSA. The V end lost 3 bases, the J end lost 0 bases, and 6 bases lay between the germline ends. The CDR3 sequence: CASSLQSSGNTIYF. The CDR3 DNA sequence: TGTGCCAGCAGCTTGCAGAGCTCTGGAAACACCATATATTTT. The full variable domain, its missing parts supplied by reference TRBV7-2 and TRBJ1-3, is GAGVSQSPSNKVTEKGKDVELRCDPISGHTALYWYRQSLGQGLEFLIYFQGNSAPDKSGLPSDRFSAERTGGSVSTLTIQRTQQEDSAVYLCASSLQSSGNTIYFGEGSWLTVV.

This rearrangement joins TRBV6-1 to TRBJ1-2; TRBD1 matches at 7 bases. Germline V lookup: CDR1 MNHNS, CDR2 SASEGT. With V trimmed by 8 bases and J by 2 bases, 8 bases remained unmatched. The CDR3 contains 14 residues. The CDR3 spells CASFSGTVNYGYTF. The CDR3 DNA reads as TGTGCCAGCTTTTCAGGGACAGTGAACTATGGCTACACCTTC.

The rearrangement joins TRBV5-1 to TRBJ1-4; D not resolved. V gave up 0 bases and J gave up 0 bases, with 9 bases separating them. The germline V gene encodes CDR1 SGHRS and CDR2 YFSETQ. The CDR3 is 16 amino acids. In nucleotides, the CDR3 is TGCGCCAGCAGCTTGGGGAAGGCCTCAACTAATGAAAAACTGTTTTTT. Protein: CASSLGKASTNEKLFF.

This rearrangement joins TRBV5-1 to TRBJ1-1; D possibly corresponds to TRBD1 (5 bases). V dropped 2 bases and J dropped 0 bases, with 11 bases sitting between them. The CDR3 loop spans 15 amino acids. CDR1 and CDR2 (germline): SGHRS, YFSETQ. The CDR3 spells CASSFGGNMNTEAFF. As DNA, the CDR3 is TGCGCCAGCAGCTTTGGGGGGAACATGAACACTGAAGCTTTCTTT.

V and J are TRBV27 and TRBJ2-4, with D perhaps TRBD1 or TRBD2 (5 bases each). V was cut by 5 bases and J by 1 base, with 12 bases left in between. Germline V gene sequence: CDR1 MNHEY, CDR2 SMNVEV (reference sequence). The CDR3 covers 15 residues. This CDR3 is CASSPREGAKNIQYF. The CDR3 region has the DNA TGTGCCAGCAGTCCCCGCGAGGGGGCCAAAAACATTCAGTACTTC.

The chain employs TRBV30 and TRBJ1-3, with 8 bases aligning to TRBD1. V was pared by 2 bases and J by 0 bases, with 6 bases of the junction left unmatched. CDR1 GTSNPN and CDR2 SVGIG come from the germline V gene (reference sequence). The CDR3 loop spans 16 amino acids. CDR3 nucleotide sequence: TGTGCCTGGAGTAGGGACAGGTCTACCTCTGGAAACACCATATATTTT. It specifies CAWSRDRSTSGNTIYF.

This clone was found once. This chain connects TRBV11-2 to TRBJ2-2, with TRBD1 matching 8 bases. V shed 5 bases and J 4 bases; nucleotides not matched to a gene: 12. Germline V lookup: CDR1 SGHAT, CDR2 FQNNGV. The CDR3 has 17 residues. The DNA of the CDR3 is TGTGCCAGCAGCCCAGGGGGGCGGACAGGGATCACCGGGGAGCTGTTTTTT. Protein sequence: CASSPGGRTGITGELFF. Full variable domain (outside the CDR3, taken from reference TRBV11-2 and TRBJ2-2): EAGVAQSPRYKIIEKRQSVAFWCNPISGHATLYWYQQILGQGPKLLIQFQNNGVVDDSQLPKDRFSAERLKGVDSTLKIQPAKLEDSAVYLCASSPGGRTGITGELFFGEGSRLTVL.

The V gene is TRBV4-1, the J gene TRBJ2-2, with 14 bases fitting TRBD2. Germline V lookup: CDR1 MGHRA, CDR2 YSYEKL. There are 16 residues in the CDR3. The V and J ends lost 4 bases and 6 bases, in that order; junction bases with no gene match: 4. The DNA for the CDR3 is TGCGCCAGCAGCCCCGGACTAGCGGGAGGTGCCGGGGAGCTGTTTTTT. Protein: CASSPGLAGGAGELFF.

The V and J genes are TRBV27 and TRBJ1-2, with D unresolved. This CDR3 is built from 17 residues. The germline V and J ends were trimmed by 4 bases and 6 bases, with 24 bases remaining between them. CDR1 and CDR2 (germline): MNHEY, SMNVEV (reference sequence). CDR3 DNA sequence: TGTGCCAGCAGTTACACTTTCACGGGCCAACAAATGGATGGCTACACCTTC. Residues: CASSYTFTGQQMDGYTF.

This rearrangement joins TRBV28 to TRBJ1-3, with D perhaps matching TRBD1 (6 bases). Per the germline V gene, CDR1 is MDHEN and CDR2 is SYDVKM. Trimming stripped 6 bases from V and 4 bases from J, with 13 bases between. The CDR3 spans 14 residues. In DNA form, the CDR3 reads TGTGCCAGCAGCGGGGGGGGCCCGGGAAACACCATATATTTT. Translation: CASSGGGPGNTIYF. The full variable domain, in which reference TRBV28 and TRBJ1-3 provide the parts outside the CDR3, is DVKVTQSSRYLVKRTGEKVFLECVQDMDHENMFWYRQDPGLGLRLIYFSYDVKMKEKGDIPEGYSVSREKKERFSLILESASTNQTSMYLCASSGGGPGNTIYFGEGSWLTVV.

This sequence joins TRBV2 and TRBJ2-7; 10 bases are a match to TRBD2. The CDR3 contains 16 residues. Germline trimming cut 4 bases from V and 4 bases from J; bases unmatched to any gene: 10. Germline CDR1 SNHLY, CDR2 FYNNEI. The CDR3 loop reads CASSGGVAGGRYEQYF. The CDR3 bases are TGTGCCAGCAGTGGGGGAGTAGCGGGAGGAAGGTACGAGCAGTACTTC.

V is TRBV5-4 and J is TRBJ2-3, with D unresolved. Germline CDR1 reads SGHNT; CDR2 reads YYREEE (reference sequence). V was shortened by 1 base and J by 0 bases, with 15 bases between the two germline ends. The CDR3 totals 17 residues. The CDR3 protein is CASSLNAVGRSTDTQYF. DNA for the CDR3: TGTGCCAGCAGCTTGAATGCGGTCGGTAGAAGCACAGATACGCAGTATTTT.

The chain combines TRBV11-3 with TRBJ2-1; weak D call: TRBD2 (5 bases). The V and J ends lost 6 bases and 4 bases respectively, with 13 bases between them. This CDR3 is 14 amino acids long. The germline CDR1 and CDR2 sequences are SGHNT and YENEEA. DNA for the CDR3: TGTGCCAGCAGTACGGACGGGGAATACAATGAGCAGTTCTTC. Its translation: CASSTDGEYNEQFF.